These 26 T cell receptor beta chains share one sample of origin, sequenced in a study of T cells in Graves' hyperthyroidism and ophthalmopathy. It was RNA transcripts that yielded the amplified TCR beta CDR3 regions. The HTBI primer set served for first-round RT-PCR of the TCR CDR3. TCRdb re-called the multiplex PCR reads with MiXCR, one entry per CDR3 protein. The table has 500,000 or so distinct CDR3 sequences, 16% seen once. Sequencing was carried out using blood. These receptors originate from a woman in her thirties with Graves' ophthalmopathy.

This clonotype came up many times. The chain is built from TRBV3-1 and TRBJ2-2; 10 bases are a match to TRBD2. J was trimmed by 6 bases and V by 4 bases; bases with no gene match: 8. The CDR3 covers 16 residues. Germline CDR1 LGHDT, CDR2 YNNKEL (reference sequence). The CDR3 protein is CASSLGLAGEAGELFF. CDR3 sequence (DNA): TGTGCCAGCAGCCTGGGGCTAGCGGGAGAGGCCGGGGAGCTGTTTTTT.

In its sample, this clonotype was seen a few times. J is TRBJ2-7 and V is TRBV5-4, with 10 bases aligning to TRBD1. Losses at the gene ends were 4 bases for V and 6 bases for J; bases not matched to a gene: 10. Looked up from germline, CDR1 is SGHNT and CDR2 is YYREEE (reference sequence). The CDR3 spans 15 residues. The CDR3 region is CASSQGQGRLGEQYF. As DNA, the CDR3 is TGTGCCAGCAGCCAGGGACAGGGGCGGCTGGGCGAGCAGTACTTC.

This clonotype was detected ten times or more. This chain joins TRBV7-2 and TRBJ2-6, with D possibly TRBD2 on 6 matching bases. The CDR3 consists of 20 residues. Germline V gives CDR1 SGHTA, CDR2 FQGNSA. Trimming pared 2 bases from V and 1 base from J, leaving 21 bases between. CDR3 coding DNA: TGTGCCAGCAGCTTATTGTTTTCAGGGACTTCGTTTTCTGGGGCCAACGTCCTGACTTTC. Translating it yields CASSLLFSGTSFSGANVLTF.

This clonotype showed up many times. The CDR3 reads CATSRDGASGRALIGNEQFF. CDR3 bases: TGTGCCACCAGCAGAGATGGGGCAAGCGGGAGGGCCCTTATCGGGAATGAGCAGTTCTTC. This chain joins TRBV15 and TRBJ2-1; the match to TRBD2 covers 10 bases. The ends lost 0 bases at V and 7 bases at J; junction bases unmatched: 18. Germline loops: CDR1 LNHNV, CDR2 YYDKDF (reference sequence). CDR3 length: 20 residues.

A few counts support this clonotype. V and J are TRBV5-6 and TRBJ1-1, with D tentatively TRBD1 (5 bases). Germline lookup yields CDR1 SGHDT and CDR2 YYEEEE. V dropped 2 bases and J dropped 11 bases, with 16 bases sitting between them. There are 13 residues in the CDR3. The CDR3 bases are TGTGCCAGCAGCTTTAATCCGGGACTGGGTGCTTTCTTT. Translating it yields CASSFNPGLGAFF. The variable domain in full, with the rest retrieved from reference TRBV5-6 and TRBJ1-1, is DAGVTQSPTHLIKTRGQQVTLRCSPKSGHDTVSWYQQALGQGPQFIFQYYEEEERQRGNFPDRFSGHQFPNYSSELNVNALLLGDSALYLCASSFNPGLGAFFGQGTRLTVV.

This clonotype was seen ten or more times. V and J are TRBV11-2 and TRBJ2-5; D uncertain. The germline V gene has CDR1 SGHAT and CDR2 FQNNGV. The CDR3 totals 15 residues. V lost 6 bases to trimming and J lost 3 bases, with 17 bases between them. Here the CDR3 reads CASSLLSGAEETQYF. The CDR3 DNA is TGTGCCAGCAGTTTACTCTCGGGTGCGGAAGAGACCCAGTACTTC.

This clonotype was counted a few times. V and J are TRBV12-3 or TRBV12-4 and TRBJ2-7, with 9 bases aligning to TRBD1. This CDR3 is built from 12 residues. V gave up 5 bases and J gave up 6 bases; unmatched junction bases: 2. The CDR3 region has the DNA TGTGCCAGCAGTCGGGGACAGGGCGAGCAGTACTTC. Residues: CASSRGQGEQYF.

This clonotype was observed at least ten times. The J gene is TRBJ2-2, the V gene TRBV2; D may match TRBD1 or TRBD2 (5 bases each). The germline CDR1 and CDR2 sequences are SNHLY and FYNNEI. The germline V and J ends were trimmed by 5 bases and 0 bases, with 10 bases remaining between them. The CDR3 loop spans 15 amino acids. CDR3: CASSPLGANTGELFF. The CDR3 nucleotides read TGTGCCAGCAGTCCGTTGGGGGCGAACACCGGGGAGCTGTTTTTT. Drawing the rest from reference TRBV2 and TRBJ2-2, the complete variable domain is EPEVTQTPSHQVTQMGQEVILRCVPISNHLYFYWYRQILGQKVEFLVSFYNNEISEKSEIFDDQFSVERPDGSNFTLKIRSTKLEDSAMYFCASSPLGANTGELFFGEGSRLTVL.

The rearrangement uses TRBV9 and TRBJ2-1; perhaps D is TRBD1 or TRBD2 (5 bases each). V lost 2 bases and J lost 6, with 15 bases in between. Germline V gene sequence: CDR1 SGDLS, CDR2 YYNGEE. The CDR3 contains 15 residues. Here the CDR3 reads CASSVGTIRSNEQFF. The CDR3 nucleotides are TGTGCCAGCAGCGTGGGGACCATACGGTCCAATGAGCAGTTCTTC.

The V call is TRBV6-2 or TRBV6-3, the J call TRBJ2-5; 13 positions agree with TRBD2. Unmatched junction bases numbered 15, after V lost 4 bases and J lost 4 bases. The germline gives CDR1 MNHEY, CDR2 SVGEGT. The CDR3 spans 19 residues. The CDR3: CASSSWTSGSGGERETQYF. CDR3 DNA: TGTGCCAGCAGTTCCTGGACTAGCGGGAGCGGTGGGGAGAGAGAGACCCAGTACTTC.

This clonotype appeared many times. The chain joins TRBV28 to TRBJ2-3; 12 bases align to TRBD2. Germline V gene sequence: CDR1 MDHEN, CDR2 SYDVKM. The junction had 9 bases not matched to a gene; V was cut back by 4 bases and J by 4 bases. This CDR3 is 17 amino acids long. Here the CDR3 reads CASSSSWTSGTSDTQYF. In DNA, the CDR3 is TGTGCCAGCAGTTCCAGCTGGACTAGCGGGACGTCAGATACGCAGTATTTT.

This clonotype was found many times. V gene TRBV20-1 combines with J gene TRBJ2-3; D might be TRBD1 or TRBD2, each matching 6 bases. CDR3 size: 15 residues. CDR1 DFQATT and CDR2 SNEGSKA come from the germline V gene (reference sequence). V gave up 2 bases and J gave up 2 bases, with 14 bases separating them. DNA for the CDR3: TGCAGTGCTAGAACACGGGGGCGGGTCACAGATACGCAGTATTTT. This codes for CSARTRGRVTDTQYF.

In its sample, this clonotype was seen many times. The J gene is TRBJ1-6, the V gene TRBV28; D not resolved. The V gene lost 2 bases and the J gene lost 4 bases, with 6 bases spanning the gap. There are 14 residues in the CDR3. Germline loops: CDR1 MDHEN, CDR2 SYDVKM. The CDR3 DNA follows: TGTGCCAGCAGTTTAATGGGTTATAATTCACCCCTCCACTTT. Its translation is CASSLMGYNSPLHF.

This clonotype was detected a few times. This chain uses TRBV4-1 with TRBJ2-5; TRBD1 aligns across 8 bases. The length of the CDR3 is 16 residues. V lost 1 base and J lost 5; bases outside the gene matches: 9. Germline V CDR1 and CDR2: MGHRA, YSYEKL. The CDR3 sequence is CASSQAPAGGFETQYF. The CDR3, as DNA: TGCGCCAGCAGCCAAGCTCCTGCAGGGGGCTTTGAGACCCAGTACTTC.

This clonotype was seen ten or more times. The chain links TRBV7-3 to TRBJ2-7; TRBD2 aligns across 8 bases. This CDR3 has 15 residues. Trimming took 5 bases from V and 5 from J; bases not matched to a gene: 11. Germline V gives CDR1 SGHTA, CDR2 FQGTGA. Written as DNA, the CDR3 is TGTGCCAGCAGCCCCTCGGGGGGGAGAAGCCACGAGCAGTACTTC. It translates to CASSPSGGRSHEQYF.

This clonotype was seen ten or more times. The chain's CDR3 is CASSLGGGRQETQYF. The CDR3, as DNA: TGTGCCAGCAGCTTAGGCGGGGGCCGCCAAGAGACCCAGTACTTC. The genes are TRBV11-3 and TRBJ2-5, with D perhaps TRBD2 (7 bases). V was shortened by 1 base and J by 1 base, with 10 bases between the two germline ends. The CDR3 length is 15 residues. Looked up from germline, CDR1 is SGHNT and CDR2 is YENEEA.

Ten or more counts support this clonotype. The rearrangement uses TRBV18 and TRBJ1-1; TRBD1 is a possible D gene (5 bases). There are 14 residues in the CDR3. Trimming took 2 bases from V and 4 from J, leaving 11 bases between them. Looked up from germline, CDR1 is KGHSH and CDR2 is LQKENI. CDR3 bases: TGTGCCAGCTCACCAGCACAGGAGGGCACTGAAGCTTTCTTT. Translating it yields CASSPAQEGTEAFF.

This clonotype has ten or more counts. The chain is built from TRBV7-2 and TRBJ2-1; 10 nucleotides line up with TRBD1. The CDR3 totals 17 residues. V lost 6 bases to trimming and J lost 8 bases; unmatched junction nucleotides: 16. Germline loops: CDR1 SGHTA, CDR2 FQGNSA. CDR3 residues: CASRPRDRGASADEQFF. Here the CDR3 DNA reads TGTGCCAGCAGACCACGGGACAGGGGAGCCTCAGCGGATGAGCAGTTCTTC.

The chain joins TRBV6-1 to TRBJ2-3; D perhaps matches TRBD2 (5 bases). V dropped 3 bases and J dropped 6 bases, with 13 bases sitting between them. The V gene's germline CDR1 is MNHNS and CDR2 SASEGT. This CDR3 has 14 residues. CDR3 nucleotide sequence: TGTGCCAGCAGTGATCGGACTGGGCGGGATACGCAGTATTTT. It yields the protein CASSDRTGRDTQYF.

This clonotype was recorded a few times. The chain carries TRBV4-1 and TRBJ1-1; D is possibly TRBD1 (5 bases). The CDR3 has 15 residues. V lost 1 base to trimming and J lost 1 base, with 10 bases between them. CDR1 MGHRA and CDR2 YSYEKL come from the germline V gene. CDR3 DNA sequence: TGCGCCAGCAGCCAAGTTCCAGGACAGAACACTGAAGCTTTCTTT. Translation: CASSQVPGQNTEAFF.

This clonotype was found many times. V is TRBV12-3 or TRBV12-4 and J is TRBJ1-1; a weak D match, TRBD1 (6 bases). The V end lost 4 bases, the J end lost 1 base, and 7 bases lay between the germline ends. This CDR3 contains 13 residues. In DNA form, the CDR3 reads TGTGCCAGCAGTTGGACAGCGAACACTGAAGCTTTCTTT. Translated: CASSWTANTEAFF.

The gene calls are TRBV20-1 and TRBJ2-2; 9 bases agree with TRBD1. The V gene end was trimmed by 1 base and the J gene end by 6 bases; junction bases not matched to a gene: 3. This CDR3 spans 14 amino acids. CDR1 is DFQATT, CDR2 SNEGSKA, per germline (reference sequence). As DNA, the CDR3 is TGCAGTGCTAGAGCCGGACAGGGGTCCGGGGAGCTGTTTTTT. It specifies CSARAGQGSGELFF.

This clonotype was detected many times. This chain joins TRBV20-1 and TRBJ1-5; D may be TRBD1 (5 bases). CDR1 and CDR2 (germline): DFQATT, SNEGSKA (reference sequence). The CDR3 length is 14 residues. Trimming took off 4 bases at V and 1 base at J, with 11 bases between the two ends. The CDR3 reads CSATMDTSNQPQHF. CDR3 nucleotides: TGCAGTGCTACCATGGACACGAGCAATCAGCCCCAGCATTTT.

This clonotype was observed at least ten times. The chain carries TRBV28 and TRBJ2-5; tentative D call: TRBD1 (6 bases). Germline V gives CDR1 MDHEN, CDR2 SYDVKM. V dropped 4 bases and J dropped 5 bases, with 17 bases sitting between them. This CDR3 is built from 15 residues. The CDR3 sequence: CASSSTRTVRETQYF. Here the CDR3 DNA reads TGTGCCAGCAGTTCCACCCGGACAGTAAGGGAGACCCAGTACTTC.

On this clonotype: An end of the junction differs from the germline gene, which may be a read error. The V and J genes are TRBV7-9 and TRBJ2-7, with a tentative D call TRBD1 (5 bases). Germline V gene data show CDR1 as SEHNR and CDR2 as FQNEAQ (reference sequence). The CDR3 has 14 amino acids. The CDR3 DNA reads TGTGCCAGCGGCTTTTCCGTACAGGCGTACGAGCAGTACTTC. The encoded protein is CASGFSVQAYEQYF.

J is TRBJ2-3 and V is TRBV14; D ambiguous. The CDR3 spans 13 residues. Germline V gives CDR1 SGHDN, CDR2 FVKESK. V was clipped by 2 bases and J by 5 bases, with 8 bases between them. CDR3 region: CASSQKGLDTQYF. DNA of the CDR3: TGTGCCAGCAGCCAAAAAGGGCTAGATACGCAGTATTTT.